This note documents a single T cell receptor beta chain sequence. Over 20 PCR cycles, TCRs were amplified from a constant-region primer and V-primer adapter. Each CDR3 protein is one row after TCRdb ran MiXCR on the reads. The table includes some 45,000 distinct CDR3 sequences, around 11% detected once. V gave up 4 bases and J gave up 1 base, with 7 bases separating them. This CDR3 region has 12 residues. Looked up from germline, CDR1 is SQVTM and CDR2 is ANQGSEA. The data stem from a study of low-dose radiotherapy and immunotherapy resistance in tumors. Overall study: For Cohort 1, fractions of 0.5 Gy were given every 2 weeks, reaching 6.5 Gy overall. Per fraction, Cohort 2 was given 1 Gy every two weeks, accumulating a total of 13 Gy over 26 weeks.

Time point in this sample: before trial treatment. Low-dose radiotherapy and low-dose cyclophosphamide, together with aspirin, ipilimumab and nivolumab, were given to donors. This specimen was PBMCs, taken before treatment. This receptor was taken from a female donor with ovarian cancer. The rearrangement uses TRBV29-1 and TRBJ2-5; D not certain. CDR3 DNA: TGCAGCGTTGTTCCTCTCCAAGAGACCCAGTACTTC. Translation: CSVVPLQETQYF.